The 3 T cell receptor beta chains below all came from one sample that was sequenced in a study of metastatic and nonmetastatic thyroid tumors. TCRdb ran MiXCR on the PCR reads. The table lists roughly 59,000 clones, about 16% of them singletons, with roughly a tenth in the top ten. All patients were untreated before thyroid surgery. The material sequenced was blood. The receptors originated from a male donor with papillary thyroid cancer or a benign thyroid nodule (not recorded which). Some clones in this sample may be carry-over from other donors' samples.

This clone was seen at least ten times. This chain links TRBV3-1 with TRBJ2-3; D remains unclear. The V end lost 0 bases, the J end lost 0 bases, and 10 bases lay between the germline ends. The CDR3 totals 16 residues. Per the germline V gene, CDR1 is LGHDT and CDR2 is YNNKEL (reference sequence). CDR3: CASSQEASSSTDTQYF. CDR3 DNA: TGTGCCAGCAGCCAAGAAGCGTCTAGTAGCACAGATACGCAGTATTTT.

This clone was recorded at least ten times. This chain connects TRBV5-1 to TRBJ2-2; TRBD1 agrees at 7 bases. The CDR3 is 15 amino acids. Germline CDR1 reads SGHRS; CDR2 reads YFSETQ. Trimming at V came to 4 bases and at J to 3 bases, leaving 6 bases not matched to a gene. The CDR3 DNA reads TGCGCCAGCAGCGCGACGGGACAGTACACCGGGGAGCTGTTTTTT. Its translation: CASSATGQYTGELFF.

This clone occurred a few times. A much larger clonotype is one base distant, so this may be a read error. Other DNA variants within this sample encode the same CDR3. The chain employs TRBV10-3 and TRBJ2-5; D assignment may be TRBD1 or TRBD2 (6 bases each). The CDR3 totals 15 residues. Trimming removed 4 bases at V and 4 bases at J, with 16 bases between. Germline V gives CDR1 ENHRY, CDR2 SYGVKD. CDR3 region: CAISAGLTGAETQYF. The CDR3 DNA reads TGTGCCATCAGTGCTGGTCTAACGGGGGCAGAGACCCAGTACTTC.